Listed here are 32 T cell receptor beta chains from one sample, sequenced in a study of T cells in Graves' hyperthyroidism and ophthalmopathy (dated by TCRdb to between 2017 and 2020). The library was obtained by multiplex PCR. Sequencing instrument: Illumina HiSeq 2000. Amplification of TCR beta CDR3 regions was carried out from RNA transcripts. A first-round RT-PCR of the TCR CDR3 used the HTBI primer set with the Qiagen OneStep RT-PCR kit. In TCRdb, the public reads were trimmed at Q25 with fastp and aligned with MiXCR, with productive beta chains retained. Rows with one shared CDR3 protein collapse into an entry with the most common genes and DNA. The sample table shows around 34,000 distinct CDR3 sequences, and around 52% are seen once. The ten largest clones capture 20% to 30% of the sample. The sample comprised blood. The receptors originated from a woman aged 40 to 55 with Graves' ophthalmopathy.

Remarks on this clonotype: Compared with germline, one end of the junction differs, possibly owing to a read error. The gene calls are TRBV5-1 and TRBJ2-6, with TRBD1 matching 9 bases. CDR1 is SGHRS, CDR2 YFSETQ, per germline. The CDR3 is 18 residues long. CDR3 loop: CASSFRTGQGGGANVLTF. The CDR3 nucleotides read TGTGCCAGCAGCTTCCGTACGGGACAGGGAGGTGGGGCCAACGTCCTGACTTTC.

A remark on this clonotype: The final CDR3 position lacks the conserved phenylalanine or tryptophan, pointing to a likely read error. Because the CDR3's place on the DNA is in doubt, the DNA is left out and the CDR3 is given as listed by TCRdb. CDR3 sequence reads: CASSEATS. The V call is TRBV2, the J call TRBJ2-7. Including both end residues, the CDR3 is 8 amino acids long. Germline V gives CDR1 SNHLY, CDR2 FYNNEI.

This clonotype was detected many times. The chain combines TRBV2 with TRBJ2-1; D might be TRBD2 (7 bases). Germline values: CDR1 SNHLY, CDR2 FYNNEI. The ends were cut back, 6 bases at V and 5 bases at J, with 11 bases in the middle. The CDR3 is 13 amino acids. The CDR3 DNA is TGTGCCAGCAGAGGGGGGGTAAACAATGAGCAGTTCTTC. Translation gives CASRGGVNNEQFF.

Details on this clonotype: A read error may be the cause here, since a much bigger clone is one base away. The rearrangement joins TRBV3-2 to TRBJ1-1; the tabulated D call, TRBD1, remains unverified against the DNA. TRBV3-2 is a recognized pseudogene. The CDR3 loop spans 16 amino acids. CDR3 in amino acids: CASSQVGTDVNTEAFF. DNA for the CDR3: TGTGCCAGCAGCCAGGTCGGGACAGATGTGAACACTGAAGCTTTCTTT.

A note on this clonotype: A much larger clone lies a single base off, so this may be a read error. The CDR3 DNA sequence: TGTGCCAGCAGTTTATCTAGGGCACCAAGGGCCTACAATGAGCAGTTCTTC. Amino acid sequence: CASSLSRAPRAYNEQFF. The chain carries TRBV19 and TRBJ2-1; D unclear. Deletions cut 9 bases from V and 2 bases from J, with 23 bases between. The length of the CDR3 is 17 residues. The germline CDR1 and CDR2 sequences are LNHDA and SQIVND (reference sequence).

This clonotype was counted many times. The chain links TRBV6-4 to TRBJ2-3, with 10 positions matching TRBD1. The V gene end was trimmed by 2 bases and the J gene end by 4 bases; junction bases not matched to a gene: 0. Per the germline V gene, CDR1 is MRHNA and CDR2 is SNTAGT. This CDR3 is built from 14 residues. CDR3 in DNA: TGTGCCAGCAGTGACGGACAGGGGGCAGATACGCAGTATTTT. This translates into CASSDGQGADTQYF.

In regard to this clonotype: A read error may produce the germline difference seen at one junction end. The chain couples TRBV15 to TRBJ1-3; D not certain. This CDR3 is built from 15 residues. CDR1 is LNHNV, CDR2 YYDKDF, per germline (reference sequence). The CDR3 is CAASRAHDSGNTIYF. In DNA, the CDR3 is TGTGCCGCCAGCAGAGCCCATGACTCTGGAAACACCATATATTTT.

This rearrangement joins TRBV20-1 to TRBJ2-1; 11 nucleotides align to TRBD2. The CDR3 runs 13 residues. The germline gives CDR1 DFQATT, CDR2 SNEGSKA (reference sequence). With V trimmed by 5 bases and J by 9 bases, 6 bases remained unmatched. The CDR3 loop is CSASSGRLGEQFF. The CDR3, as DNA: TGCAGTGCTTCTAGCGGGAGGTTGGGTGAGCAGTTCTTC.

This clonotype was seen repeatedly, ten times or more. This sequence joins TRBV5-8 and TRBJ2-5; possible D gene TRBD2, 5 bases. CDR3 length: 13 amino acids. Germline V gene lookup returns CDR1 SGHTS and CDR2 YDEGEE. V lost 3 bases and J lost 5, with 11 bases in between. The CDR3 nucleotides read TGTGCCAGCAGCTCCGCAGCGGTTGAGACCCAGTACTTC. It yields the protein CASSSAAVETQYF.

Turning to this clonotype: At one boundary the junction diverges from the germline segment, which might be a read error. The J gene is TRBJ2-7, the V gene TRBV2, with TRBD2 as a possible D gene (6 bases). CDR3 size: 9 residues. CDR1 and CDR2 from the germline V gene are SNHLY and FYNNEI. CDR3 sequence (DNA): TGTGGCAGCAGTGGAGCGGGGTACTTC. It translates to CGSSGAGYF.

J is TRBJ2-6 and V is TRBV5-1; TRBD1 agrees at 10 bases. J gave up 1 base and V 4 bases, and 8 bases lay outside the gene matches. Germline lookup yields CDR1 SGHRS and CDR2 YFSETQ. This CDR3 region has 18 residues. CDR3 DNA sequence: TGCGCCAGCAGCAAGACAGGGGGCGTAGGGTCTGGGGCCAACGTCCTGACTTTC. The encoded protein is CASSKTGGVGSGANVLTF.

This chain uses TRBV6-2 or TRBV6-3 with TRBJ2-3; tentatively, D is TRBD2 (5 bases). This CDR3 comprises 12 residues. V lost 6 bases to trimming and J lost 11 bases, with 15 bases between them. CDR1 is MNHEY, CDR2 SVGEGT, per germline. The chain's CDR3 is CASRTGFNEQYF. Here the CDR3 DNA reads TGTGCCAGCAGAACGGGGTTCAATGAGCAGTATTTT.

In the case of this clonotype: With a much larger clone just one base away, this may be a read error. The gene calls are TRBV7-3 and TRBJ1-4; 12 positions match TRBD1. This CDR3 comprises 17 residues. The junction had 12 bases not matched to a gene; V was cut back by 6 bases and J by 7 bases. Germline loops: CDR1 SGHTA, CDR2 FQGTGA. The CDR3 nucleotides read TGTGCCAGCAGTGAAGCGGACCCGGGACAGGGGGCTGAAAAACTGTTTTTT. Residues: CASSEADPGQGAEKLFF. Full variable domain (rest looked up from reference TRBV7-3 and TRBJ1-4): GAGVSQTPSNKVTEKGKYVELRCDPISGHTALYWYRQSLGQGPEFLIYFQGTGAADDSGLPNDRFFAVRPEGSVSTLKIQRTERGDSAVYLCASSEADPGQGAEKLFFGSGTQLSVL.

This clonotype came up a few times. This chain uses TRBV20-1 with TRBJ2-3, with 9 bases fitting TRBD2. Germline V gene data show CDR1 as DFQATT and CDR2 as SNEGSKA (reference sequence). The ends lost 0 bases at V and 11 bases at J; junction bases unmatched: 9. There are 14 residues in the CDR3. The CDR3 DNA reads TGCAGTGCTAGAGATCTAGCGGGACACAATGAGCAGTATTTT. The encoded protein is CSARDLAGHNEQYF.

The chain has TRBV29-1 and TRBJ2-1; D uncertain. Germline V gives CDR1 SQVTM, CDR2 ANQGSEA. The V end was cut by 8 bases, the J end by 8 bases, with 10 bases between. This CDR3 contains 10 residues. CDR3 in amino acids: CSTLSDEQFF. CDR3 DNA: TGCAGCACCCTAAGCGATGAGCAGTTCTTC.

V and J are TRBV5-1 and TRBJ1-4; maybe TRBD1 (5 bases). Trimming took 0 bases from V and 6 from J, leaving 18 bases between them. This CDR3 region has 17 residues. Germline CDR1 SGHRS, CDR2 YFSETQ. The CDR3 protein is CASSLGLAGPSDEKLFF. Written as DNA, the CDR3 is TGCGCCAGCAGCTTGGGACTAGCGGGGCCTTCGGATGAAAAACTGTTTTTT.

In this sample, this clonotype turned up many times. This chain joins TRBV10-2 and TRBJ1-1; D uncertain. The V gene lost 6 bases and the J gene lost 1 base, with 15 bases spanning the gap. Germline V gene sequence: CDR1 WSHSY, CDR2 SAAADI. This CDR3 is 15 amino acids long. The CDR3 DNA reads TGCGCCAGCAGAGCCCTCCATGCAGCGAACACTGAAGCTTTCTTT. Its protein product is CASRALHAANTEAFF.

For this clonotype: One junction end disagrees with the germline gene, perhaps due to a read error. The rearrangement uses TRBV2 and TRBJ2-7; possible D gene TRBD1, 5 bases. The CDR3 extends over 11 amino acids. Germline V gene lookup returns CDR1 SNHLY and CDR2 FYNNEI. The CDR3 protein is CASSGGRDPNF. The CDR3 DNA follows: TGTGCCAGCAGTGGGGGCAGGGATCCTAACTTC.

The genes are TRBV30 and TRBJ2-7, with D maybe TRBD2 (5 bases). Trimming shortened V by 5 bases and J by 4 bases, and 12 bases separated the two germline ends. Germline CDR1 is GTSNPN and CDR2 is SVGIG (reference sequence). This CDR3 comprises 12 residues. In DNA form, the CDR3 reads TGTGCCTGGGGGAGCAATTGGTACGAGCAGTACTTC. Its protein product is CAWGSNWYEQYF.

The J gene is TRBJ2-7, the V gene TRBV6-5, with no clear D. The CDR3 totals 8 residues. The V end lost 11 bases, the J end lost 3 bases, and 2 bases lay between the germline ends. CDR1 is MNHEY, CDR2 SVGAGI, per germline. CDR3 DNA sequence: TGTGCCGACTACGAGCAGTACTTC. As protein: CADYEQYF.

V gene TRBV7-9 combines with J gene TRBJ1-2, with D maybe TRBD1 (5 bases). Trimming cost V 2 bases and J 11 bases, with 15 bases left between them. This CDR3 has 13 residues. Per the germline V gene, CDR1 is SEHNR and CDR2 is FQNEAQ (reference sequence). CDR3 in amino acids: CASSLKGIIMYTF. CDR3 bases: TGTGCCAGCAGCTTAAAGGGGATAATAATGTACACCTTC.

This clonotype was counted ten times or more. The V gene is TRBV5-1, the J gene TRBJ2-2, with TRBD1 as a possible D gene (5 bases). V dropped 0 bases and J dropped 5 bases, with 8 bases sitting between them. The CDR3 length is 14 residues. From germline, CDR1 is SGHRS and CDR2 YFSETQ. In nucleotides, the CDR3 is TGCGCCAGCAGCTTGGGGGGCGCGACCGGGGAGCTGTTTTTT. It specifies CASSLGGATGELFF.

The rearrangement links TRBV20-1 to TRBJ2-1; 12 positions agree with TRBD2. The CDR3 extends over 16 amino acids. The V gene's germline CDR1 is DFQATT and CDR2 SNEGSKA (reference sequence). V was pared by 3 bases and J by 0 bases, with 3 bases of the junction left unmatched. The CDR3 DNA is TGCAGTGCTAGTGGACTAGCGGGAAGCTCCTACAATGAGCAGTTCTTC. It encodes CSASGLAGSSYNEQFF.

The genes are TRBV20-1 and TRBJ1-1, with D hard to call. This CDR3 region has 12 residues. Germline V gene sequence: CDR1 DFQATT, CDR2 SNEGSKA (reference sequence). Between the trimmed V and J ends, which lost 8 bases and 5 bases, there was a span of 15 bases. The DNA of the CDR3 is TGCAGTAGCAAAAGAGTGGGTACTGAAGCTTTCTTT. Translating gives CSSKRVGTEAFF.

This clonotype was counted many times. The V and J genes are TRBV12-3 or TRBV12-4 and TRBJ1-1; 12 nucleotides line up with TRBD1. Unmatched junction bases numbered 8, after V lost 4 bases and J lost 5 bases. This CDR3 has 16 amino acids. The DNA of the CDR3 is TGTGCCAGCAGTTCTGGGACAGGGGGCAAGGGAACTGAAGCTTTCTTT. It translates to CASSSGTGGKGTEAFF.

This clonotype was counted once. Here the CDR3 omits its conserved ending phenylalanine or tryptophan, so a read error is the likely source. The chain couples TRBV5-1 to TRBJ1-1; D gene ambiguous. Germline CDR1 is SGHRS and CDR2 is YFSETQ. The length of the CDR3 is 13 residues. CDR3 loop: CASSSEINTEAFS. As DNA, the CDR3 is TGTGCCAGCAGCTCCGAGATCAACACTGAGGCTTTCTCT.

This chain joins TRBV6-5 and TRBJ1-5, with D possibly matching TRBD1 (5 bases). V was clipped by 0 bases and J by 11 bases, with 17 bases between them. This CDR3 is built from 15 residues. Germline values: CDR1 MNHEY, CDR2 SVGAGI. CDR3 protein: CASSYSTSGGETQHF. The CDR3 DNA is TGTGCCAGCAGTTACTCGACTAGCGGGGGAGAGACCCAGCATTTT.

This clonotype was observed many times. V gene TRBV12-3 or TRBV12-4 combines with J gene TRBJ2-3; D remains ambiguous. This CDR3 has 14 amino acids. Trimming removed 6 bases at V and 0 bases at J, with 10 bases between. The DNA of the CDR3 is TGTGCCAGCAGAAGTTACTCTAGCACAGATACGCAGTATTTT. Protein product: CASRSYSSTDTQYF.

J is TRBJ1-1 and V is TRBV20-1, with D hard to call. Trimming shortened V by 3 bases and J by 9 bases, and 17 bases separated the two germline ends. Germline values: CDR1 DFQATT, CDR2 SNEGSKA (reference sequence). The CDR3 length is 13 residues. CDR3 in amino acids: CSASNSPNLKAFF. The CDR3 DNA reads TGCAGTGCTAGTAACAGCCCTAACCTGAAAGCTTTCTTT.

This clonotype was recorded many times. The CDR3 DNA sequence: TGTGCCAGCAGTCCCGGACAGGGCCGAAACACCATATATTTT. This translates into CASSPGQGRNTIYF. The V call is TRBV12-3 or TRBV12-4, the J call TRBJ1-3, with 8 bases matching TRBD1. The length of the CDR3 is 14 residues. Unmatched junction bases numbered 5, after V lost 5 bases and J lost 5 bases.

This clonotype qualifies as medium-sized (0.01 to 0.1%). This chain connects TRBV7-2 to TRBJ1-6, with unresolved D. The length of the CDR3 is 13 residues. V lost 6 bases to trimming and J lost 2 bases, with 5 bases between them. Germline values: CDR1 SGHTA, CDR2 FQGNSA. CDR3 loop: CASRDPYNSPLHF. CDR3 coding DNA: TGTGCCAGCAGGGACCCCTATAATTCACCCCTCCACTTT. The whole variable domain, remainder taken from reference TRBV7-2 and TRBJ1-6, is GAGVSQSPSNKVTEKGKDVELRCDPISGHTALYWYRQSLGQGLEFLIYFQGNSAPDKSGLPSDRFSAERTGGSVSTLTIQRTQQEDSAVYLCASRDPYNSPLHFGNGTRLTVT.

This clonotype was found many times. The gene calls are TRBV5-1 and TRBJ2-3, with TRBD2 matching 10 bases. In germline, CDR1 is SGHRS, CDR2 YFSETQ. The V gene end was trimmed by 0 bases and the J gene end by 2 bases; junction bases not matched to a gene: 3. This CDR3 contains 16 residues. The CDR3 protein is CASSLELAGSTDTQYF. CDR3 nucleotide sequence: TGCGCCAGCAGCTTGGAACTAGCGGGATCCACAGATACGCAGTATTTT. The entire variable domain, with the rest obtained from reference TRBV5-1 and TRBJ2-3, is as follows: KAGVTQTPRYLIKTRGQQVTLSCSPISGHRSVSWYQQTPGQGLQFLFEYFSETQRNKGNFPGRFSGRQFSNSRSEMNVSTLELGDSALYLCASSLELAGSTDTQYFGPGTRLTVL.